These 18 T cell receptor beta chains were sequenced from one sample in a study of blood T cell repertoires in COVID-19. Profiling relied on immunoSEQ multiplex PCR, and the TCRdb table lists in-frame clones only, not all of them. The data contain over 250,000 clones, approximately 90% of them singletons. Specimen: PBMCs or T cells enriched from blood (not recorded which). All receptors derive from a woman aged 18-35 years who had recovered from COVID-19.

The chain links TRBV25-1 to TRBJ2-3, with 10 bases fitting TRBD1. Germline V gene lookup returns CDR1 MGHDK and CDR2 SYGVNS. This CDR3 is 14 amino acids long. Unmatched junction bases numbered 4, after V lost 7 bases and J lost 3 bases. The CDR3 region is CASMRQGATDTQYF. As DNA, the CDR3 is TGTGCCAGCATGAGACAGGGGGCAACAGATACGCAGTATTTT.

This clone was observed a handful of times. The gene calls are TRBV5-4 and TRBJ1-6, with D unclear. CDR1 and CDR2 (germline): SGHNT, YYREEE (reference sequence). CDR3 size: 15 residues. V lost 3 bases and J 2 bases, leaving 9 bases between the germline ends. CDR3 sequence reads: CASSSSRPYNSPLHF. DNA for the CDR3: TGTGCCAGCAGCTCGAGCAGGCCCTATAATTCACCCCTCCACTTT.

This chain connects TRBV6-1 to TRBJ2-1; 9 bases agree with TRBD2. The CDR3 covers 19 residues. Germline V gene sequence: CDR1 MNHNS, CDR2 SASEGT. The V segment lost 2 bases and the J segment 6 bases; nucleotides outside the gene matches: 17. The CDR3 DNA reads TGTGCCAGCAGTGAATGGCATTACGCGGGAGGGCGGCTCGGCAATGAGCAGTTCTTC. Translating gives CASSEWHYAGGRLGNEQFF.

This clone occurred once. This chain links TRBV10-3 with TRBJ2-3, with 13 bases that match TRBD2. This CDR3 is 16 amino acids long. The germline gives CDR1 ENHRY, CDR2 SYGVKD. V shed 6 bases, J shed 2 bases, and the junction held 5 bases outside the gene matches. CDR3 in amino acids: CAISTGTSGTTDTQYF. DNA for the CDR3: TGTGCCATCAGCACAGGGACTAGCGGGACCACAGATACGCAGTATTTT.

This rearrangement joins TRBV28 to TRBJ1-2; a possible D gene is TRBD1 (5 bases). CDR1 is MDHEN, CDR2 SYDVKM, per germline. Trimming removed 6 bases from V and 5 bases from J, with 13 bases in between. The length of the CDR3 is 13 residues. For the CDR3, the DNA is TGTGCCAGCAGCCCCGCCCGGGGGTATGGCTACACCTTC. Protein: CASSPARGYGYTF.

The chain combines TRBV24-1 with TRBJ1-5, with a possible D match to TRBD1 (5 bases). This CDR3 comprises 16 residues. Germline assignment: CDR1 KGHDR and CDR2 SFDVKD. V was shortened by 10 bases and J by 2 bases, with 20 bases between the two germline ends. This CDR3 is CATSPAGQGGNQPQHF. The CDR3 nucleotides are TGTGCCACATCCCCGGCGGGGCAGGGAGGCAATCAGCCCCAGCATTTT.

Details on this clone: The sample carries other DNA sequences with the same CDR3. The chain uses TRBV28 and TRBJ1-2; 8 nucleotides match TRBD1. Trimming took 2 bases from V and 4 from J; bases not matched to a gene: 0. The CDR3 totals 13 residues. Germline V lookup: CDR1 MDHEN, CDR2 SYDVKM. This chain's CDR3 is CASSLGQGYGYTF. The CDR3 DNA reads TGTGCCAGCAGTTTAGGACAGGGCTATGGCTACACCTTC.

The chain combines TRBV5-4 with TRBJ1-1; 12 bases are a match to TRBD1. This CDR3 is 17 amino acids long. CDR1 SGHNT and CDR2 YYREEE come from the germline V gene (reference sequence). The V segment lost 4 bases and the J segment 5 bases; nucleotides outside the gene matches: 12. The CDR3 DNA sequence: TGTGCCAGCAGCCCATACGGGACAGGGGGCGCATATACTGAAGCTTTCTTT. It translates to CASSPYGTGGAYTEAFF.

This clone came up once. The chain couples TRBV3-1 (or the pseudogene TRBV3-2) to TRBJ2-7; tentative D call: TRBD2 (6 bases). Trimming pared 3 bases from V and 3 bases from J, leaving 12 bases between. The CDR3 extends over 14 amino acids. Per germline, CDR1 LGHDT and CDR2 YNNKEL (reference sequence). Here the CDR3 DNA reads TGTGCCAGCAGCCATACGATAGCGGTCTACGAGCAGTACTTC. Amino acids: CASSHTIAVYEQYF.

The CDR3 region has the DNA TGTGCCAGCAGCTCTACAGAGACCCAGTACTTC. Residues: CASSSTETQYF. The chain carries TRBV7-9 and TRBJ2-5; D not resolved. V lost 4 bases, J lost 4 bases, and 4 bases lay in between. This CDR3 is 11 amino acids long. Germline values: CDR1 SEHNR, CDR2 FQNEAQ (reference sequence).

The chain carries TRBV4-1 and TRBJ2-1; maybe TRBD2 (5 bases). The CDR3 length is 14 residues. With 1 base removed from V and 10 bases from J, the gap between germline ends came to 14 bases. Germline V CDR1 and CDR2: MGHRA, YSYEKL. CDR3 sequence (DNA): TGCGCCAGCAGCCAAGGTAAAGCGGCCAGCGAGCAGTTCTTC. Translated, it gives CASSQGKAASEQFF.

V usage is TRBV28 and J usage is TRBJ1-2; D may be TRBD1 (5 bases). The CDR3 totals 14 residues. The germline V gene encodes CDR1 MDHEN and CDR2 SYDVKM. V lost 1 base, J lost 5 bases, and 11 bases lay in between. CDR3 loop: CASSLYSGQYGYTF. CDR3 nucleotide sequence: TGTGCCAGCAGTTTATACTCAGGGCAGTATGGCTACACCTTC.

The chain uses TRBV11-3 and TRBJ2-3, with D possibly being TRBD1 (5 bases). V was shortened by 6 bases and J by 4 bases, with 8 bases between the two germline ends. This CDR3 has 12 amino acids. The germline CDR1 and CDR2 sequences are SGHNT and YENEEA. In DNA, the CDR3 is TGTGCCAGCAGTTCAGGGCCAGATACGCAGTATTTT. Amino acids: CASSSGPDTQYF.

The chain employs TRBV5-1 and TRBJ2-5, with a weak D call TRBD1 (5 bases). The germline V gene has CDR1 SGHRS and CDR2 YFSETQ. This CDR3 comprises 14 residues. V was pared by 0 bases and J by 2 bases, with 8 bases between. The CDR3 reads CASSLAREQETQYF. CDR3 sequence (DNA): TGCGCCAGCAGCTTGGCCAGGGAACAAGAGACCCAGTACTTC.

The sample holds many counts of this clone. J is TRBJ1-6 and V is TRBV19; a weak D match, TRBD1 (6 bases). This CDR3 is 15 amino acids long. The V gene's germline CDR1 is LNHDA and CDR2 SQIVND (reference sequence). Between the trimmed V and J ends, which lost 7 bases and 13 bases, there was a span of 23 bases. CDR3 protein: CASTPRGGMVMPLHF. Written as DNA, the CDR3 is TGTGCCAGTACCCCGAGGGGGGGTATGGTCATGCCCCTCCACTTT.

The chain carries TRBV30 and TRBJ1-2, with D possibly matching TRBD1 (6 bases). The CDR3 has 15 residues. V lost 4 bases and J 5 bases, leaving 20 bases between the germline ends. Looked up from germline, CDR1 is GTSNPN and CDR2 is SVGIG (reference sequence). Written as DNA, the CDR3 is TGTGCCTGGACCAAAAGGAGGACAGAAACTTATGGCTACACCTTC. Translating gives CAWTKRRTETYGYTF.

CDR3 sequence: CASSQDLGGTEAFF. The CDR3 coding sequence is TGTGCCAGCAGCCAAGATTTAGGAGGCACTGAAGCTTTCTTT. The chain couples TRBV4-2 to TRBJ1-1; D gene unclear. Looked up from germline, CDR1 is LGHNA and CDR2 is YNFKEQ. CDR3 length equals 14 residues. V shed 0 bases and J shed 4 bases, with 9 bases lying between them.

Here the CDR3 reads CASSQGLAGANEQFF. DNA for the CDR3: TGCGCCAGCAGCCAGGGACTAGCGGGAGCCAATGAGCAGTTCTTC. The J gene is TRBJ2-1, the V gene TRBV5-1; TRBD2 aligns across 14 bases. The germline V gene encodes CDR1 SGHRS and CDR2 YFSETQ. The CDR3 spans 15 residues. The J segment lost 6 bases and the V segment lost 4 bases, leaving 3 bases of the junction unmatched.